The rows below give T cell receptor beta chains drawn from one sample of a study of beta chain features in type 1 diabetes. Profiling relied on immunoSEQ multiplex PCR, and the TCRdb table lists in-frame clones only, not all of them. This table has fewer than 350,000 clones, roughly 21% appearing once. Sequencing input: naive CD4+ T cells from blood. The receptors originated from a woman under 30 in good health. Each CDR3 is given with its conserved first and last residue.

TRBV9,CASSVTTSSYEQYF
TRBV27,CASSSRDRAYEQYF
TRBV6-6,CASVLAGGNEQFF
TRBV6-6,CASSPPGSGRYNEQFF
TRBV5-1,CASSQDRANYGYTF
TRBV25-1,CASSEVGQAEKLFF
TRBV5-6,CASSLRRNYGYTF
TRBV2,CASRGQGSGYTF
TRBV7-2,CASSLGGLAWGDTQYF
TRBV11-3,CASSLRTRGEQYF
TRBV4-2,CASSQESGWASYEQYF
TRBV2,CASRDQGNYGYTF
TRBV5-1,CASSSRVGLAGLQETQYF
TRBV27,CASSSPLADTQYF